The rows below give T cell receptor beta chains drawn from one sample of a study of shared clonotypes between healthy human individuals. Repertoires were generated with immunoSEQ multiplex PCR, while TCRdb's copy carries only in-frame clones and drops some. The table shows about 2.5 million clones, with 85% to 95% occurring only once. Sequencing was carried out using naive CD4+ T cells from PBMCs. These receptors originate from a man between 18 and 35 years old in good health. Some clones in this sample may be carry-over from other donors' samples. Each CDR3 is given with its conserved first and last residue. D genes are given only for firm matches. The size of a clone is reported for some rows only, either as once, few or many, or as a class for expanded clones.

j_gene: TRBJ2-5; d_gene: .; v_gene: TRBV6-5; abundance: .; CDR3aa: CASRRGGQETQYF; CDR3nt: TGTGCCAGCAGGAGGGGGGGACAAGAGACCCAGTACTTC
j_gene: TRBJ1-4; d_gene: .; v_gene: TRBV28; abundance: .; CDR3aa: CASSLPDATNEKLFF; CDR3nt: TGTGCCAGCAGTTTACCGGATGCAACTAATGAAAAACTGTTTTTT
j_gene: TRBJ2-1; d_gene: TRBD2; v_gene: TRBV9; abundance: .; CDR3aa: CASSPRTSGINEQFF; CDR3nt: TGTGCCAGCAGCCCCCGGACTAGCGGGATCAATGAGCAGTTCTTC
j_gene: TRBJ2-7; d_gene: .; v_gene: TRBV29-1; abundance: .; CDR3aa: CSILGGDEQYF; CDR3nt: TGCAGTATACTAGGGGGGGACGAGCAGTACTTC
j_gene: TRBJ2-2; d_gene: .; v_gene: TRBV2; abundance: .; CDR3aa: CASRGGETGELFF; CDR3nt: TGTGCCAGCAGAGGGGGGGAGACCGGGGAGCTGTTTTTT
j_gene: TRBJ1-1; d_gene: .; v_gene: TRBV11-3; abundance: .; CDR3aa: CASSFSGPNTEAFF; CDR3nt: TGTGCCAGCAGCTTTTCGGGACCGAACACTGAAGCTTTCTTT
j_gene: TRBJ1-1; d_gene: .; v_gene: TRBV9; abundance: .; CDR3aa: CASSVGQGELPYTEAFF; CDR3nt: TGTGCCAGCAGCGTAGGGCAGGGCGAGTTACCTTACACTGAAGCTTTCTTT
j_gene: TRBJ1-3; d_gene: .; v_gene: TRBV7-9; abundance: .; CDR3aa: CASSGNTIYF; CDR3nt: TGTGCCAGCAGCGGAAACACCATATATTTT
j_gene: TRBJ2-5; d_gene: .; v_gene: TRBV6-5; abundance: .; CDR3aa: CASSLKRQETQYF; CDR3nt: TGTGCCAGCAGCCTGAAGCGGCAAGAGACCCAGTACTTC
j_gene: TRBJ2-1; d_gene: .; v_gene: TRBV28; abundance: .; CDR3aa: CASIPPRGREQNEQFF; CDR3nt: TGTGCCAGCATTCCTCCGCGGGGGCGGGAGCAGAATGAGCAGTTCTTC
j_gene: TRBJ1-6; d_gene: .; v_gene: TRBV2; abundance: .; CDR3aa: CASQDSSYNSPLHF; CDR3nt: TGTGCCAGCCAGGACAGCTCCTATAATTCACCCCTCCACTTT
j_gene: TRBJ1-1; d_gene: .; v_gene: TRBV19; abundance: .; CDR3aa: CASSTRLTGHQNTEAFF; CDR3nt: TGTGCCAGTAGCACCAGACTGACCGGACACCAGAACACTGAAGCTTTCTTT
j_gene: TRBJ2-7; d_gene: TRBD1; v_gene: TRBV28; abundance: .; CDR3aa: CASSLQDREIEQYF; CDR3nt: TGTGCCAGCAGCCTACAGGACAGGGAGATCGAGCAGTACTTC
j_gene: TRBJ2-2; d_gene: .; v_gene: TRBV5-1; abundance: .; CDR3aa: CASSLAVSGTGELFF; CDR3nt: TGCGCCAGCAGCTTGGCGGTTTCCGGCACCGGGGAGCTGTTTTTT
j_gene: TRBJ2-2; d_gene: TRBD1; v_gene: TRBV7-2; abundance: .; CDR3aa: CASSHYTSGTGRTGELFF; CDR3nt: TGTGCCAGCAGCCACTATACTTCCGGGACAGGGCGCACCGGGGAGCTGTTTTTT
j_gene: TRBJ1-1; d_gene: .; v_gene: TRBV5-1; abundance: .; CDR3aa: CASSLAGVSGWVTEAFF; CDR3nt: TGCGCCAGCAGCTTGGCCGGGGTGTCAGGGTGGGTTACTGAAGCTTTCTTT
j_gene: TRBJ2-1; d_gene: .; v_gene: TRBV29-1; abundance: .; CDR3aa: CSARKQGRVEYGEQFF; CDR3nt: TGCAGCGCCCGAAAACAGGGAAGGGTAGAATATGGTGAGCAGTTCTTC
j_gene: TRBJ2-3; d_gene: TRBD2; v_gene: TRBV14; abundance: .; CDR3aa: CASSHPASGRALDTQYF; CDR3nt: TGTGCCAGCAGTCACCCTGCTAGCGGGAGGGCCCTAGATACGCAGTATTTT
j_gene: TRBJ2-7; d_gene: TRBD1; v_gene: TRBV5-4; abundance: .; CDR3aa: CASSTRPGQDPYEQYF; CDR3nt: TGTGCCAGCAGCACACGCCCGGGACAGGACCCTTACGAGCAGTACTTC
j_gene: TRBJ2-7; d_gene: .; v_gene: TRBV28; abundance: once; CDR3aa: CASSSEQAGSYEQYF; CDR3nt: TGTGCCAGCAGTTCCGAACAGGCGGGGTCCTACGAGCAGTACTTC
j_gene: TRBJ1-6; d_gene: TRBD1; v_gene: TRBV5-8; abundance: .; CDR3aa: CASRRQGANSPLHF; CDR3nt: TGTGCCAGCAGGCGACAGGGGGCTAATTCACCCCTCCACTTT
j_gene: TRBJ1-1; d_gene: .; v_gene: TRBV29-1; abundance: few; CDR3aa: CSVVPGSKAFF; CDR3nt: TGCAGCGTTGTACCGGGCAGCAAAGCTTTCTTT
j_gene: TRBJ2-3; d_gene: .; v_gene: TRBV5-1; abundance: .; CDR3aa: CASSLRDGTDTQYF; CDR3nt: TGCGCCAGCAGCTTGCGTGATGGCACAGATACGCAGTATTTT
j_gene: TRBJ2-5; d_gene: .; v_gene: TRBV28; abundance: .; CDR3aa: CASSSLGYRESQETQYF; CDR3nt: TGTGCCAGCAGTTCCCTGGGCTACAGGGAGAGCCAAGAGACCCAGTACTTC
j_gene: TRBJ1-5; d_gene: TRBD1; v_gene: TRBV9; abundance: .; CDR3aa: CASSAAGGPQPQHF; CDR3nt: TGTGCCAGCAGCGCCGCAGGGGGCCCGCAGCCCCAGCATTTT
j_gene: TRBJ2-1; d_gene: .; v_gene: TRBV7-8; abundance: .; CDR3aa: CASSLQYRASTNEQFF; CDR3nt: TGTGCCAGCAGCCTACAATACAGGGCGAGCACCAATGAGCAGTTCTTC
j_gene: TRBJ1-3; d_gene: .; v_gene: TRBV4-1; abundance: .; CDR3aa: CASSQGYSSGNTIYF; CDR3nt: TGCGCCAGCAGCCAAGGTTACAGCTCTGGAAACACCATATATTTT
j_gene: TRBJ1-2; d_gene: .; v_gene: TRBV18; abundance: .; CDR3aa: CASSPFGPRYGYTF; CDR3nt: TGTGCCAGCTCACCATTCGGCCCACGTTATGGCTACACCTTC
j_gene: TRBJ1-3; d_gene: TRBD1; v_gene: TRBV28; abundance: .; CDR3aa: CASSLEQGTGNTIYF; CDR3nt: TGTGCCAGCAGTCTGGAACAGGGGACTGGAAACACCATATATTTT
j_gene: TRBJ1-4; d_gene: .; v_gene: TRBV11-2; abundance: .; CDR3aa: CASSLWVVGANEKLFF; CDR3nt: TGTGCCAGCAGCTTATGGGTTGTGGGCGCTAATGAAAAACTGTTTTTT
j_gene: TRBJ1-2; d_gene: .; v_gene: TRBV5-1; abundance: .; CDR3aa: CASSVGSSGSGDGYTF; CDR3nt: TGCGCCAGCAGCGTTGGTTCTTCGGGGTCCGGAGATGGCTACACCTTC
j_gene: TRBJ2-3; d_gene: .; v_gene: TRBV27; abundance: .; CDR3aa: CASSFPGGASDTQYF; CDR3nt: TGTGCCAGCAGCTTCCCGGGGGGCGCATCAGATACGCAGTATTTT
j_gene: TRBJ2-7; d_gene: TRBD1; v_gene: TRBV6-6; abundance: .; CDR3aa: CASSFDRGLYEQYF; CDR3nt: TGTGCCAGCAGCTTTGACAGGGGGCTCTACGAGCAGTACTTC
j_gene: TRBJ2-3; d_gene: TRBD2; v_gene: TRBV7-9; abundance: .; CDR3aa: CASRPGLAGTDTQYF; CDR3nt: TGTGCCAGCAGACCGGGACTAGCGGGCACAGATACGCAGTATTTT
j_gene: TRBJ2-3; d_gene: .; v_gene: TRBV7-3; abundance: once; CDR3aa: CASSTEAGDTQYF; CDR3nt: TGTGCCAGCAGCACCGAGGCGGGAGATACGCAGTATTTT
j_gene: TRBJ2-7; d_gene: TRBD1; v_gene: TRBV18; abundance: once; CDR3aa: CASSPRGQGGEQYF; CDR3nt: TGTGCCAGCTCGCCCCGGGGACAGGGCGGAGAGCAGTACTTC
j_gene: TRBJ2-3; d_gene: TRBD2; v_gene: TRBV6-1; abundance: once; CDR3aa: CASSGLSGSGVDTQYF; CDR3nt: TGTGCCAGCAGTGGGCTGAGCGGGAGTGGTGTAGATACGCAGTATTTT
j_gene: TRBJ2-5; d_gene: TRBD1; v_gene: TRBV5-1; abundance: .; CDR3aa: CASSTRDRGPETQYF; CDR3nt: TGCGCCAGCAGCACCCGGGACAGGGGCCCGGAGACCCAGTACTTC
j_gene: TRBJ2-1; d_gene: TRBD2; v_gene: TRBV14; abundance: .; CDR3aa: CASSQVGLAGGIGDNEQFF; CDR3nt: TGTGCCAGCAGCCAAGTGGGACTAGCGGGAGGTATTGGGGACAATGAGCAGTTCTTC
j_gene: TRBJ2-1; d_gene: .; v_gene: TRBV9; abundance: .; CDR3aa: CASSVGSVWTNEQFF; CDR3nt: TGTGCCAGCAGCGTAGGAAGTGTGTGGACGAATGAGCAGTTCTTC
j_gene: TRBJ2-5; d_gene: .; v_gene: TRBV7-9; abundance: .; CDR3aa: CASSLARTQPPYF; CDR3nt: TGTGCCAGCAGCTTAGCGAGAACCCAGCCGCCGTACTTC
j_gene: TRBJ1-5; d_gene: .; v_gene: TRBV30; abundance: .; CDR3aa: CAWSSSPGQPQHF; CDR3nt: TGTGCCTGGAGTTCAAGCCCGGGGCAGCCCCAGCATTTT
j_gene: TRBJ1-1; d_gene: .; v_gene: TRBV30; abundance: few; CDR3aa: CAWSVRYTEAFF; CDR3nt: TGTGCCTGGAGTGTACGTTACACTGAAGCTTTCTTT
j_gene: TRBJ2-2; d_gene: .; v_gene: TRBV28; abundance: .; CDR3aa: CASGYFGGGGELFF; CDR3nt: TGTGCCAGCGGATACTTCGGAGGTGGCGGGGAGCTGTTTTTT
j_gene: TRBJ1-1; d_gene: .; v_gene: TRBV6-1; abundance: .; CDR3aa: CASSEALWTRGTHTEAFF; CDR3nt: TGTGCCAGCAGTGAAGCGCTTTGGACACGCGGCACCCACACTGAAGCTTTCTTT
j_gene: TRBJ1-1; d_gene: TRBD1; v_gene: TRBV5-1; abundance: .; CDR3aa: CASSTRQGPNTEAFF; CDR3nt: TGCGCCAGCAGCACCCGACAGGGGCCGAACACTGAAGCTTTCTTT
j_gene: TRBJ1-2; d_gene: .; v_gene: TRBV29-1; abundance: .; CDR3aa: CSVRSPDNSYGYTF; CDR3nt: TGCAGCGTTCGAAGTCCAGATAACTCCTATGGCTACACCTTC
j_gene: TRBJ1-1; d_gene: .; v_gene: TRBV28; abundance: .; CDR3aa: CASSLPFGGKNTEAFF; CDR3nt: TGTGCCAGCAGTTTACCGTTCGGCGGTAAGAACACTGAAGCTTTCTTT
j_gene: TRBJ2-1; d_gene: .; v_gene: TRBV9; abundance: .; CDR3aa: CASSVVATYNEQFF; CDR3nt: TGTGCCAGCAGCGTCGTGGCAACCTACAATGAGCAGTTCTTC
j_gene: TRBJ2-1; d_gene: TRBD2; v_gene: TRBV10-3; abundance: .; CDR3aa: CAIRSPTREPYNEQFF; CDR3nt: TGTGCCATCAGGTCCCCCACGCGGGAGCCCTACAATGAGCAGTTCTTC
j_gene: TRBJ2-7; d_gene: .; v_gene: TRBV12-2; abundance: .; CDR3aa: CASRLDLGLGLGGEQYF; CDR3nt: TGTGCAAGTCGCTTAGACTTGGGGCTCGGACTTGGCGGCGAGCAGTACTTC
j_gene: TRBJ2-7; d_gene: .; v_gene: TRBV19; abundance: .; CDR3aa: CASSQVGDYEQYF; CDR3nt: TGTGCCAGTTCGCAGGTCGGAGACTACGAGCAGTACTTC